A single sample gave rise to the 30 T cell receptor beta chains below, sequenced in a study of post-analysis software for immune sequencing data. Built from TCR beta cDNA, the libraries had unique molecular identifiers in them. Each CDR3 protein gets one entry after TCRdb re-called the PCR reads with MiXCR. The table lists about 770,000 distinct CDR3 sequences, just over 45% of them singletons. These receptors' antigens are unknown. Study-wide points: With TRBV5-6, TRBV5-1 and TRBV20-1 included, about five TRBV segments were more frequent in patients than in controls.

The sample taken for sequencing was blood. Receptor source: a girl aged 5-17 years with multiple sclerosis.

The V and J genes are TRBV29-1 and TRBJ2-4; D gene ambiguous. Between the trimmed V and J ends, which lost 5 bases and 11 bases, there was a span of 13 bases. Germline CDR1 is SQVTM and CDR2 is ANQGSEA. The CDR3 covers 11 residues. This chain's CDR3 is CSVPSEGVQYF. Here the CDR3 DNA reads TGCAGCGTTCCCTCGGAAGGCGTTCAGTACTTC.

The rearrangement joins TRBV9 to TRBJ1-2; 10 bases are shared with TRBD1. The CDR3 consists of 14 residues. CDR1 is SGDLS and CDR2 is YYNGEE in the germline V gene. J gave up 3 bases and V 5 bases, and 4 bases lay outside the gene matches. CDR3: CASRGDRGDYGYTF. CDR3 coding DNA: TGTGCCAGCAGAGGGGACAGGGGCGACTATGGCTACACCTTC.

The rearrangement uses TRBV6-6 and TRBJ2-7; 9 bases line up with TRBD2. Germline CDR1 is MNHNY and CDR2 is SVGAGI (reference sequence). V was pared by 7 bases and J by 3 bases, with 7 bases of the junction left unmatched. The length of the CDR3 is 14 residues. In DNA form, the CDR3 reads TGTGCCAGCACCAAAACTAGCGGGTTCTACGAGCAGTACTTC. Translation: CASTKTSGFYEQYF.

The chain is built from TRBV2 and TRBJ2-5; no firm D call. Germline loops: CDR1 SNHLY, CDR2 FYNNEI. V was shortened by 3 bases and J by 4 bases, with 21 bases between the two germline ends. The CDR3 sequence is 17 residues long. The CDR3 spells CASSDDVGQGSRETQYF. The CDR3 DNA reads as TGTGCCAGCAGTGATGATGTGGGTCAAGGGTCAAGAGAGACCCAGTACTTC.

The V call is TRBV15, the J call TRBJ1-2; D call uncertain. V lost 5 bases to trimming and J lost 5 bases, with 15 bases between them. This CDR3 has 14 residues. Germline V gene data show CDR1 as LNHNV and CDR2 as YYDKDF (reference sequence). The CDR3 DNA sequence: TGTGCCACCAGCGAAGACCTGTCCCTTTATGGCTACACCTTC. Amino acid sequence: CATSEDLSLYGYTF.

The chain uses TRBV24-1 and TRBJ2-1; the D is unclear. V shed 0 bases and J shed 1 base, with 6 bases lying between them. The V gene's germline CDR1 is KGHDR and CDR2 SFDVKD. CDR3 size: 15 residues. The CDR3 loop is CATSDLTGSYNEQFF. In nucleotides, the CDR3 is TGTGCCACCAGTGATTTGACGGGTTCCTACAATGAGCAGTTCTTC.

Remarks on this clonotype: Germline is not matched at one junction end, which may reflect a read error. The CDR3 here is CAGRWREARSYEQYF. CDR3 bases: TGTGCCGGTAGGTGGCGGGAGGCCCGATCCTACGAGCAGTACTTC. This rearrangement joins TRBV19 to TRBJ2-7, with 8 bases identical to TRBD2. CDR1 LNHDA and CDR2 SQIVND come from the germline V gene (reference sequence). The CDR3 sequence is 15 residues long.

V is TRBV12-3 or TRBV12-4 and J is TRBJ2-1; D not certain. This CDR3 is 16 amino acids long. The V end lost 5 bases, the J end lost 0 bases, and 14 bases lay between the germline ends. The CDR3 DNA reads TGTGCCAGCAGTAAGGGAACTCGGAGCTCCTACAATGAGCAGTTCTTC. Translation: CASSKGTRSSYNEQFF.

J is TRBJ1-1 and V is TRBV20-1; D remains unclear. Germline assignment: CDR1 DFQATT and CDR2 SNEGSKA (reference sequence). CDR3 length equals 11 residues. The V end lost 7 bases, the J end lost 1 base, and 7 bases lay between the germline ends. As DNA, the CDR3 is TGCAGTGGGTCAGAGAACACTGAAGCTTTCTTT. Its translation: CSGSENTEAFF.

The V and J genes are TRBV6-5 and TRBJ1-2; TRBD1 matches 7 bases. CDR1 MNHEY and CDR2 SVGAGI come from the germline V gene. Trimming removed 5 bases from V and 4 bases from J; junction bases left unmatched: 10. CDR3 length: 15 amino acids. CDR3: CASSPKTGTTYGYTF. The DNA for the CDR3 is TGTGCCAGCAGTCCCAAGACAGGGACAACCTATGGCTACACCTTC.

The CDR3 loop is CASSPSGRVFDGQFF. CDR3 bases: TGTGCCAGCAGTCCCTCGGGACGGGTCTTCGATGGGCAGTTCTTC. The V and J genes are TRBV12-3 or TRBV12-4 and TRBJ2-1; D tentatively fits TRBD1 or TRBD2 (5 bases each). This CDR3 has 15 amino acids. Trimming removed 5 bases from V and 12 bases from J, with 23 bases in between.

The CDR3 here is CASSSGLDGYNEQFF. DNA for the CDR3: TGCGCCAGCAGCTCGGGACTAGATGGATACAATGAGCAGTTCTTC. The chain carries TRBV5-1 and TRBJ2-1; 8 bases align to TRBD2. Germline trimming cut 3 bases from V and 4 bases from J; bases unmatched to any gene: 6. The CDR3 sequence is 15 residues long. Germline V gene data show CDR1 as SGHRS and CDR2 as YFSETQ.

This clonotype was recorded a few times. The chain employs TRBV28 and TRBJ2-1, with 7 bases matching TRBD2. From germline, CDR1 is MDHEN and CDR2 SYDVKM. This CDR3 comprises 15 residues. V gave up 1 base and J gave up 2 bases; unmatched junction bases: 2. The CDR3 reads CASSLSAGAYNEQFF. CDR3 sequence (DNA): TGTGCCAGCAGTTTATCTGCGGGAGCCTACAATGAGCAGTTCTTC.

In its sample, this clonotype was seen once. CDR3 loop: CASSSPGQGKNGYTF. Here the CDR3 DNA reads TGTGCCAGCAGCTCACCGGGACAGGGGAAGAATGGCTACACCTTC. The rearrangement uses TRBV13 and TRBJ1-2; TRBD1 aligns across 10 bases. The germline V gene has CDR1 PRHDT and CDR2 FYEKMQ (reference sequence). CDR3 length: 15 residues. With V trimmed by 4 bases and J by 6 bases, 8 bases remained unmatched.

V usage is TRBV7-9 and J usage is TRBJ1-2; no clear D. Germline-derived CDR1 and CDR2 are SEHNR and FQNEAQ (reference sequence). This CDR3 has 15 residues. The ends were cut back, 0 bases at V and 0 bases at J, with 8 bases in the middle. The CDR3 loop is CASSLATTPNYGYTF. The CDR3 DNA reads TGTGCCAGCAGCTTAGCGACGACACCTAACTATGGCTACACCTTC.

There are a few counts of this clonotype. This chain uses TRBV28 with TRBJ1-6, with D possibly TRBD1 on 6 matching bases. Trimming removed 3 bases at V and 11 bases at J, with 11 bases between. The CDR3 runs 13 residues. Germline CDR1 MDHEN, CDR2 SYDVKM. Written as DNA, the CDR3 is TGTGCCAGCAGTTTGGGCAGGGGTCCACCCCTCCACTTT. Translated: CASSLGRGPPLHF.

This chain uses TRBV4-1 with TRBJ2-4, with unresolved D. Gene TRBJ2-7 matches the end of the DNA better, so the J call may be wrong. The germline CDR1 and CDR2 sequences are MGHRA and YSYEKL. The CDR3 spans 16 residues. CDR3 protein: CASSQDRTVVSYEQYF. The CDR3 DNA reads TGCGCCAGCAGCCAAGATCGTACAGTAGTCTCCTACGAGCAGTACTTC.

The V gene is TRBV12-3 or TRBV12-4, the J gene TRBJ1-5; D is undetermined. The CDR3 extends over 15 amino acids. Trimming took off 1 base at V and 0 bases at J, with 7 bases between the two ends. The CDR3 bases are TGTGCCAGCAGTTTAGGAGAAGCTAGCAATCAGCCCCAGCATTTT. This sequence encodes CASSLGEASNQPQHF.

V usage is TRBV7-6 and J usage is TRBJ1-2, with TRBD1 matching 10 bases. The length of the CDR3 is 14 residues. In germline, CDR1 is SGHVS, CDR2 FNYEAQ. J was trimmed by 8 bases and V by 1 base; bases with no gene match: 4. The CDR3 sequence is CASSLGVTGGGYTF. CDR3 nucleotides: TGTGCCAGCAGCTTAGGGGTGACAGGGGGCGGCTACACCTTC.

V is TRBV10-3 and J is TRBJ2-3; D not resolved. This CDR3 contains 16 residues. Germline values: CDR1 ENHRY, CDR2 SYGVKD. V shed 8 bases and J shed 0 bases, with 18 bases lying between them. CDR3 loop: CAIGMLREASTDTQYF. Written as DNA, the CDR3 is TGTGCCATCGGGATGCTTAGAGAAGCTAGCACAGATACGCAGTATTTT.

This chain joins TRBV24-1 and TRBJ2-7; D gene unclear. The CDR3 has 14 residues. V lost 1 base, J lost 2 bases, and 8 bases lay in between. Germline V lookup: CDR1 KGHDR, CDR2 SFDVKD. The CDR3 spells CATSDLGRTYEQYF. The CDR3, as DNA: TGTGCCACCAGTGATTTAGGGCGGACCTACGAGCAGTACTTC.

This clonotype was observed many times. The V call is TRBV4-3, the J call TRBJ1-2; TRBD1 is a possible D gene (5 bases). The CDR3 contains 14 residues. The V end lost 0 bases, the J end lost 0 bases, and 5 bases lay between the germline ends. Per germline, CDR1 LGHNA and CDR2 YSLEER. CDR3 coding DNA: TGCGCCAGCAGCCAAGACAGGGCTAACTATGGCTACACCTTC. Its protein product is CASSQDRANYGYTF.

This clonotype was seen a handful of times. The rearrangement uses TRBV25-1 and TRBJ2-4; 14 bases agree with TRBD2. J lost 1 base, V lost 5 bases, and 13 bases had no gene match. Germline V gene sequence: CDR1 MGHDK, CDR2 SYGVNS. The length of the CDR3 is 20 residues. The CDR3 sequence: CASSPPSGTSGRVAKNIQYF. For the CDR3, the DNA is TGTGCCAGCAGTCCTCCGTCCGGGACTAGCGGGAGAGTTGCCAAAAACATTCAGTACTTC.

The chain employs TRBV7-6 and TRBJ2-3, with 9 bases lining up with TRBD2. The V segment lost 2 bases and the J segment 5 bases; nucleotides outside the gene matches: 8. The CDR3 consists of 16 residues. CDR1 and CDR2 from the germline V gene are SGHVS and FNYEAQ. In DNA, the CDR3 is TGTGCCAGCAGCTTACCTCCGGGACTAGCTGTAGATACGCAGTATTTT. It is translated as CASSLPPGLAVDTQYF.

The chain employs TRBV12-3 or TRBV12-4 and TRBJ2-4, with 7 bases identical to TRBD2. The CDR3 covers 11 residues. The J segment lost 13 bases and the V segment lost 5 bases, leaving 5 bases of the junction unmatched. The CDR3 sequence: CASSPGGRQYF. The CDR3 DNA reads as TGTGCCAGCAGTCCCGGGGGGAGGCAGTACTTC.

This clonotype was counted only a few times. V and J are TRBV29-1 and TRBJ2-1, with 8 bases matching TRBD2. The CDR3 extends over 13 amino acids. Germline CDR1 reads SQVTM; CDR2 reads ANQGSEA. Trimming took 3 bases from V and 7 from J; bases not matched to a gene: 5. CDR3 sequence reads: CSVEVPGGNEQFF. CDR3 sequence (DNA): TGCAGCGTTGAGGTTCCGGGGGGGAATGAGCAGTTCTTC.

The chain links TRBV7-9 to TRBJ2-5; TRBD2 is a possible D gene (5 bases). Germline CDR1 and CDR2: SEHNR and FQNEAQ (reference sequence). The CDR3 runs 14 residues. Trimming took 5 bases from V and 2 from J, leaving 12 bases between them. The DNA for the CDR3 is TGTGCCAGCAGCCCCGACTACCCACAAGAGACCCAGTACTTC. Protein product: CASSPDYPQETQYF.

The chain is built from TRBV5-1 and TRBJ2-5; D remains unclear. The CDR3 loop spans 10 amino acids. V gave up 9 bases and J gave up 0 bases, with 3 bases separating them. Germline CDR1 and CDR2: SGHRS and YFSETQ. The CDR3 DNA reads TGCGCCACCTACCAAGAGACCCAGTACTTC. Encoded protein: CATYQETQYF.

This sequence joins TRBV20-1 and TRBJ2-1, with D perhaps TRBD1 or TRBD2 (5 bases each). The CDR3 is 16 amino acids. CDR1 is DFQATT and CDR2 is SNEGSKA in the germline V gene (reference sequence). The V and J ends lost 2 bases and 7 bases respectively, with 21 bases between them. CDR3 coding DNA: TGCAGTGCTAGAAAAAGGGGACCTCGGGGCGGAAATGAGCAGTTCTTC. The encoded protein is CSARKRGPRGGNEQFF.

About this clonotype itself: Its ends do not fully match the called genes, so a read error is possible. The genes are TRBV29-1 and TRBJ2-7; 7 nucleotides align to TRBD1. The germline V gene encodes CDR1 SQVTM and CDR2 ANQGSEA. The CDR3 is 13 residues long. The CDR3 region has the DNA TGCAGCATTGAAGAAGGGACAGCAGGGGAGCAGTACTTC. Its protein product is CSIEEGTAGEQYF.